This TCR beta chain emerged from a study of cytomegalovirus exposure and HLA in healthy donors. 13 Jbeta primers and 60 Vbeta primers were used for the PCR. The repertoire was sequenced with immunoSEQ multiplex PCR; TCRdb's copy has only in-frame clones and lacks some. Of around 150,000 clones detected, around 79% appear once; the ten largest clones hold 11% to 15%. V lost 11 bases, J lost 5 bases, and 21 bases lay in between. CDR3 length: 14 residues. Germline V gene data show CDR1 as LNHDA and CDR2 as SQIVND (reference sequence). This chain connects TRBV19 to TRBJ2-5; a possible D gene is TRBD1 (6 bases). The sequence was obtained from a man in his forties or fifties in good health and CMV-seropositive. The sample comprised PBMCs. For the CDR3, the DNA is TGTGCCTCCAGGGGACCGCAATGGGGGGAGACCCAGTACTTC. The encoded protein is CASRGPQWGETQYF.